A single sample gave rise to the 12 T cell receptor beta chains below, sequenced in a study of metastatic and nonmetastatic thyroid tumors. Patients were all untreated before their thyroid surgery. TCRdb used MiXCR to call clones anew from the PCR reads. The sample has about 25,000 clones, 20% to 25% seen once. The sequenced sample consisted of blood. These receptors were obtained from a male donor with papillary thyroid cancer or a benign thyroid nodule (not recorded which). Some clones in this sample may be carry-over from other donors' samples.

This clone was seen many times. The J gene is TRBJ2-7, the V gene TRBV5-6, with no clear D. CDR3 length: 13 amino acids. V was pared by 0 bases and J by 3 bases, with 7 bases between. Germline-derived CDR1 and CDR2 are SGHDT and YYEEEE. The CDR3 coding sequence is TGTGCCAGCAGCTTGGGACCGAACTACGAGCAGTACTTC. It yields the protein CASSLGPNYEQYF. Complete variable domain (other parts from reference TRBV5-6 and TRBJ2-7): DAGVTQSPTHLIKTRGQQVTLRCSPKSGHDTVSWYQQALGQGPQFIFQYYEEEERQRGNFPDRFSGHQFPNYSSELNVNALLLGDSALYLCASSLGPNYEQYFGPGTRLTVT.

This clone has more than one count but fewer than ten. V and J are TRBV12-3 or TRBV12-4 and TRBJ2-1; D perhaps matches TRBD2 (5 bases). Trimming stripped 2 bases from V and 10 bases from J, with 12 bases between. CDR3 length: 13 amino acids. The CDR3 is CASSLSASREQFF. For the CDR3, the DNA is TGTGCCAGCAGTTTATCGGCTAGCCGGGAGCAGTTCTTC.

This clone was picked up many times. The chain has TRBV9 and TRBJ2-5; 10 bases agree with TRBD2. CDR1 SGDLS and CDR2 YYNGEE come from the germline V gene. This CDR3 comprises 16 residues. V gave up 1 base and J gave up 5 bases; unmatched junction bases: 8. CDR3: CASSVSSGRAFETQYF. CDR3 DNA sequence: TGTGCCAGCAGCGTATCCAGCGGGAGGGCCTTCGAGACCCAGTACTTC.

There are many counts of this clone. This chain links TRBV12-3 or TRBV12-4 with TRBJ2-5; D is unclear. This CDR3 has 13 amino acids. V lost 2 bases and J 0 bases, leaving 4 bases between the germline ends. CDR3 coding DNA: TGTGCCAGCAGTTTAAAGCACCAAGAGACCCAGTACTTC. It specifies CASSLKHQETQYF.

A few counts support this clone. The V call is TRBV5-1, the J call TRBJ2-1, with 7 bases matching TRBD1. V gave up 4 bases and J gave up 1 base; unmatched junction bases: 5. Germline V gives CDR1 SGHRS, CDR2 YFSETQ. The CDR3 length is 15 residues. The CDR3 region has the DNA TGCGCCAGCAGCACCCACAGGGGTTCCTACAATGAGCAGTTCTTC. Amino acids: CASSTHRGSYNEQFF. Variable domain in full (rest from reference TRBV5-1 and TRBJ2-1): KAGVTQTPRYLIKTRGQQVTLSCSPISGHRSVSWYQQTPGQGLQFLFEYFSETQRNKGNFPGRFSGRQFSNSRSEMNVSTLELGDSALYLCASSTHRGSYNEQFFGPGTRLTVL.

A word on this clone: A read error may explain this, as a much larger clone is one base away. The chain has TRBV9 and TRBJ2-3; possible D gene TRBD1, 5 bases. CDR1 and CDR2 (germline): SGDLS, YYNGEE. This CDR3 has 14 residues. The CDR3 coding sequence is TGTGCCAGCAGCCTCCAATGGGGCACATATACGCAGTATTTT. This codes for CASSLQWGTYTQYF. Full variable domain (missing parts from reference TRBV9 and TRBJ2-3): DSGVTQTPKHLITATGQRVTLRCSPRSGDLSVYWYQQSLDQGLQFLIQYYNGEERAKGNILERFSAQQFPDLHSELNLSSLELGDSALYFCASSLQWGTYTQYFGPGTRLTVL.

The V call is TRBV4-1, the J call TRBJ2-1, with unresolved D. Per the germline V gene, CDR1 is MGHRA and CDR2 is YSYEKL. This CDR3 region has 15 residues. V lost 0 bases to trimming and J lost 2 bases, with 8 bases between them. CDR3 coding DNA: TGCGCCAGCAGCCAAGACAGGCCGGCCTACAATGAGCAGTTCTTC. It is translated as CASSQDRPAYNEQFF.

This clone was counted ten times or more. The chain employs TRBV7-2 and TRBJ2-6, with D perhaps TRBD1 (5 bases). CDR1 SGHTA and CDR2 FQGNSA come from the germline V gene. The length of the CDR3 is 15 residues. V lost 4 bases to trimming and J lost 2 bases, with 9 bases between them. Here the CDR3 DNA reads TGTGCCAGCAGCTCCAGGGTTACTGGGGCCAACGTCCTGACTTTC. As protein: CASSSRVTGANVLTF.

The V and J genes are TRBV20-1 and TRBJ2-7; a weak D match, TRBD1 (7 bases). Trimming removed 6 bases from V and 3 bases from J, with 15 bases in between. This CDR3 contains 13 residues. Germline CDR1 and CDR2: DFQATT and SNEGSKA (reference sequence). CDR3 amino acids: CSAADREVYEQYF. Here the CDR3 DNA reads TGCAGTGCCGCCGACAGGGAGGTCTACGAGCAGTACTTC.

This clone has at least ten counts. The V and J genes are TRBV2 and TRBJ1-5; TRBD1 matches at 8 bases. Per germline, CDR1 SNHLY and CDR2 FYNNEI. The J segment lost 2 bases and the V segment lost 6 bases, leaving 3 bases of the junction unmatched. The CDR3 runs 14 residues. The CDR3 DNA is TGTGCCAGCAGCCTGACAGGGGGCAATCAGCCCCAGCATTTT. It is translated as CASSLTGGNQPQHF.

This clone was observed many times. Given a much more abundant clone one base away, this may be a read error. Other DNA sequences of this sample code for an identical CDR3. The CDR3 is CSASRGATGELFF. The DNA of the CDR3 is TGCAGTGCCAGTCGGGGTGCAACCGGGGAGCTGTTTTTT. The gene calls are TRBV20-1 and TRBJ2-2; possibly TRBD2 for D (5 bases). Germline V gene lookup returns CDR1 DFQATT and CDR2 SNEGSKA (reference sequence). Trimming cost V 6 bases and J 5 bases, with 13 bases left between them. CDR3 size: 13 residues.

This clone showed up many times. This chain joins TRBV20-1 and TRBJ2-1, with D perhaps TRBD2 (5 bases). Trimming took 3 bases from V and 3 from J, leaving 12 bases between them. From germline, CDR1 is DFQATT and CDR2 SNEGSKA (reference sequence). The CDR3 sequence is 14 residues long. CDR3 nucleotide sequence: TGCAGTGCTAGGGAGGAGACGGGCTACAATGAGCAGTTCTTC. Amino acids: CSAREETGYNEQFF.